This paragraph reports one T cell receptor (beta chain). Its specificity is unknown. The data were obtained in a study of cytotoxic CD8 clonotypes in ibrutinib-treated CLL. Depths of 1 in 200,000 to 1 in 1 million T cells were the sequencing target. TCRdb's copy holds only in-frame clones and misses some; the assay was immunoSEQ multiplex PCR. This sample has about 76,000 clones, with roughly 83% found just once. Study observations and caveats: Baseline clonality exceeded age-matched healthy donors and tracked circulating CD8+ T-cell counts.

The ends were cut back, 3 bases at V and 0 bases at J, with 18 bases in the middle. Germline CDR1 is PRHDT and CDR2 is FYEKMQ (reference sequence). The CDR3 has 18 amino acids. The V gene is TRBV13, the J gene TRBJ2-1, with D possibly being TRBD1 or TRBD2 (5 bases each). The source material was PBMCs, sampled after 24 months of ibrutinib treatment. The clonotype comes from a human donor with chronic lymphocytic leukemia. The CDR3 region is CASSFGFFGDGSYNEQFF. CDR3 nucleotide sequence: TGTGCCAGCAGCTTTGGGTTTTTCGGGGACGGCTCCTACAATGAGCAGTTCTTC.